The clone carrying this T cell receptor (beta chain) is a singleton in its sample. Its antigen is not identified. Data came from immunoSEQ multiplex PCR; TCRdb stores just in-frame clones and leaves some out. The sample holds about 83,000 clones, over 80% seen once. Germline V CDR1 and CDR2: SGHDN, FVKESK. The V end was cut by 0 bases, the J end by 3 bases, with 10 bases between. This CDR3 region has 15 residues. This sample stems from a study of T cell responses to AZD1222 COVID-19 vaccine. Study-level points and caveats: The donors showed a predominance of white British ancestry and of females, with possible underestimation of clonal diversity. It was only a handful of AZD1222 recipients who were seropositive at baseline. Increases in Spike-specific TCR breadth and depth were seen after two AZD1222 doses. At 160-218 and 743-854, vaccine-associated CD4 TCRs were dominant, and they spanned spike.

Sequencing was performed on peripheral blood, taken on day 0 of MenACWY control vaccination. This chain joins TRBV14 and TRBJ2-3; D is undetermined. The sequence was collected from an adult in good health. The CDR3 protein is CASSQDVAGTDTQYF. The CDR3 DNA reads TGTGCCAGCAGCCAAGATGTCGCAGGTACAGATACGCAGTATTTT.